Presented here are 18 T cell receptor beta chains from one specimen sequenced in a study of cytomegalovirus exposure and HLA in healthy donors. PCR employed 60 Vbeta and 13 Jbeta primers. Libraries were prepared by immunoSEQ multiplex PCR; TCRdb keeps only in-frame clonotypes and omits some of them. The sample table includes 200,000 to 250,000 clones. Sequenced: PBMCs. The receptors derive from a woman aged 25 to 39 in good health and CMV-seropositive.

The V and J genes are TRBV6-1 and TRBJ1-5; unclear D gene. The V end lost 7 bases, the J end lost 4 bases, and 11 bases lay between the germline ends. The CDR3 spans 13 residues. Looked up from germline, CDR1 is MNHNS and CDR2 is SASEGT. This CDR3 is CASKEQLNQPQHF. The CDR3 DNA reads as TGTGCCAGCAAGGAACAGTTGAATCAGCCCCAGCATTTT.

The chain combines TRBV2 with TRBJ2-1; the match to TRBD2 covers 9 bases. From germline, CDR1 is SNHLY and CDR2 FYNNEI. The CDR3 covers 15 residues. Trimming at V came to 6 bases and at J to 7 bases, leaving 10 bases not matched to a gene. CDR3 residues: CASRGLREGLNEQFF. Here the CDR3 DNA reads TGTGCCAGCAGGGGATTGCGGGAGGGCCTGAATGAGCAGTTCTTC.

The V and J genes are TRBV14 and TRBJ2-5; 7 bases map to TRBD1. The V gene's germline CDR1 is SGHDN and CDR2 FVKESK. The trim removed 5 bases at V and 1 base at J, leaving 7 bases unmatched. The CDR3 is 15 amino acids. The CDR3 is CASSFRTGGQETQYF. In nucleotides, the CDR3 is TGTGCCAGCAGCTTTCGGACAGGAGGCCAAGAGACCCAGTACTTC. The whole variable domain, remainder taken from reference TRBV14 and TRBJ2-5, is EAGVTQFPSHSVIEKGQTVTLRCDPISGHDNLYWYRRVMGKEIKFLLHFVKESKQDESGMPNNRFLAERTGGTYSTLKVQPAELEDSGVYFCASSFRTGGQETQYFGPGTRLLVL.

The chain is built from TRBV5-1 and TRBJ2-7, with 13 nucleotides matching TRBD2. CDR1 is SGHRS and CDR2 is YFSETQ in the germline V gene. The ends lost 2 bases at V and 0 bases at J; junction bases unmatched: 2. The CDR3 totals 16 residues. CDR3 residues: CASSLGLAGASYEQYF. CDR3 nucleotides: TGCGCCAGCAGCTTAGGACTAGCGGGAGCCTCCTACGAGCAGTACTTC.

This chain uses TRBV7-2 with TRBJ2-7; 8 nucleotides match TRBD1. The CDR3 is made up of 14 amino acids. Germline V CDR1 and CDR2: SGHTA, FQGNSA. Unmatched junction bases numbered 12, after V lost 5 bases and J lost 9 bases. In DNA form, the CDR3 reads TGTGCCAGCAGCCCCGGGACAGGTCGGCTCGGGCAGTACTTC. Protein sequence: CASSPGTGRLGQYF.

The rearrangement uses TRBV27 and TRBJ2-3; a weak D match, TRBD1 (5 bases). This CDR3 contains 13 residues. CDR1 and CDR2 from the germline V gene are MNHEY and SMNVEV (reference sequence). V was pared by 6 bases and J by 2 bases, with 9 bases between. Written as DNA, the CDR3 is TGTGCCAGCAGCAGGGTAATCACAGATACGCAGTATTTT. Protein: CASSRVITDTQYF.

J is TRBJ1-2 and V is TRBV11-2; D not certain. Germline loops: CDR1 SGHAT, CDR2 FQNNGV. The CDR3 is 15 amino acids. Trimming stripped 3 bases from V and 7 bases from J, with 18 bases between. CDR3 DNA sequence: TGTGCCAGCAGCTTTAATGGGGTCCAGGCGGGTGGCTACACCTTC. Encoded protein: CASSFNGVQAGGYTF.

The gene calls are TRBV20-1 and TRBJ1-2; D not certain. The V end lost 3 bases, the J end lost 4 bases, and 6 bases lay between the germline ends. This CDR3 region has 11 residues. The germline V gene encodes CDR1 DFQATT and CDR2 SNEGSKA (reference sequence). The CDR3 loop reads CSASIFYGYTF. CDR3 DNA: TGCAGTGCTAGTATATTCTATGGCTACACCTTC.

The V and J genes are TRBV10-2 and TRBJ2-1, with a weak D call TRBD1 (6 bases). This CDR3 comprises 11 residues. Trimming shortened V by 9 bases and J by 6 bases, and 9 bases separated the two germline ends. Germline V gene data show CDR1 as WSHSY and CDR2 as SAAADI. The CDR3 bases are TGCGCCAGTACAGGGCTCAATGAGCAGTTCTTC. Translation gives CASTGLNEQFF.

The chain has TRBV9 and TRBJ1-5, with TRBD1 as a possible D gene (6 bases). CDR3 length: 15 amino acids. Trimming removed 0 bases at V and 3 bases at J, with 10 bases between. CDR1 SGDLS and CDR2 YYNGEE come from the germline V gene. The CDR3 DNA sequence: TGTGCCAGCAGCGTAGGGGACATGTCCAATCAGCCCCAGCATTTT. Amino acid sequence: CASSVGDMSNQPQHF.

The chain recombines TRBV9 with TRBJ2-2; weak D call: TRBD2 (5 bases). The V gene's germline CDR1 is SGDLS and CDR2 YYNGEE. Trimming pared 0 bases from V and 7 bases from J, leaving 19 bases between. The CDR3 consists of 17 residues. The CDR3 nucleotides read TGTGCCAGCAGCGTAGCCGCCCTCTCCGGGGTGGGCGGGGAGCTGTTTTTT. Amino acids: CASSVAALSGVGGELFF.

This chain connects TRBV11-2 to TRBJ1-5, with no clear D. The CDR3 consists of 13 residues. Trimming left V 5 bases short and J 4 bases short, with 9 bases between. CDR1 is SGHAT and CDR2 is FQNNGV in the germline V gene. The CDR3 loop reads CASSPDGNQPQHF. CDR3 DNA: TGTGCCAGCAGCCCCGACGGGAATCAGCCCCAGCATTTT.

The V gene is TRBV27, the J gene TRBJ1-3; D gene unclear. V lost 5 bases and J 4 bases, leaving 15 bases between the germline ends. The germline V gene encodes CDR1 MNHEY and CDR2 SMNVEV (reference sequence). This CDR3 has 15 amino acids. The CDR3 DNA is TGTGCCAGCAGTCCCCAGGCTGCGGGCGGAAACACCATATATTTT. Protein product: CASSPQAAGGNTIYF.

The chain links TRBV18 to TRBJ2-3, with a tentative D call TRBD2 (5 bases). Per the germline V gene, CDR1 is KGHSH and CDR2 is LQKENI. This CDR3 spans 13 amino acids. V shed 2 bases and J shed 5 bases, with 8 bases lying between them. The CDR3 sequence is CASSPKGGDTQYF. As DNA, the CDR3 is TGTGCCAGCTCACCAAAAGGAGGAGATACGCAGTATTTT.

This chain connects TRBV9 to TRBJ1-1; 10 positions agree with TRBD1. The V segment lost 2 bases and the J segment 5 bases; nucleotides outside the gene matches: 9. The germline gives CDR1 SGDLS, CDR2 YYNGEE. The CDR3 loop spans 16 amino acids. CDR3 sequence reads: CASSVERTGGSTEAFF. The CDR3 DNA is TGTGCCAGCAGCGTGGAGAGGACAGGGGGAAGTACTGAAGCTTTCTTT.

The V gene is TRBV19, the J gene TRBJ2-3; 9 bases fit TRBD2. CDR1 and CDR2 (germline): LNHDA, SQIVND (reference sequence). After removal of 5 bases from V and 9 bases from J, the junction contained 9 bases not matched to a gene. The CDR3 has 14 residues. CDR3 nucleotide sequence: TGTGCCAGTAGTTCGACCGGGACTAGCTTCACGCAGTATTTT. It yields the protein CASSSTGTSFTQYF.

V gene TRBV2 combines with J gene TRBJ2-3, with D perhaps matching TRBD1 (5 bases). Germline CDR1 reads SNHLY; CDR2 reads FYNNEI. The CDR3 covers 15 residues. V lost 8 bases, J lost 5 bases, and 20 bases lay in between. The CDR3 here is CASGEQVHRGDTQYF. The CDR3 coding sequence is TGTGCCAGCGGAGAACAAGTCCATAGGGGAGATACGCAGTATTTT.

The CDR3 reads CAWRLVTVAGGPNPYEQYF. The CDR3 bases are TGTGCCTGGAGATTGGTTACCGTAGCGGGAGGGCCCAATCCTTACGAGCAGTACTTC. The chain combines TRBV30 with TRBJ2-7; 11 bases map to TRBD2. J was trimmed by 4 bases and V by 3 bases; bases with no gene match: 20. Germline V CDR1 and CDR2: GTSNPN, SVGIG (reference sequence). CDR3 length equals 19 residues.